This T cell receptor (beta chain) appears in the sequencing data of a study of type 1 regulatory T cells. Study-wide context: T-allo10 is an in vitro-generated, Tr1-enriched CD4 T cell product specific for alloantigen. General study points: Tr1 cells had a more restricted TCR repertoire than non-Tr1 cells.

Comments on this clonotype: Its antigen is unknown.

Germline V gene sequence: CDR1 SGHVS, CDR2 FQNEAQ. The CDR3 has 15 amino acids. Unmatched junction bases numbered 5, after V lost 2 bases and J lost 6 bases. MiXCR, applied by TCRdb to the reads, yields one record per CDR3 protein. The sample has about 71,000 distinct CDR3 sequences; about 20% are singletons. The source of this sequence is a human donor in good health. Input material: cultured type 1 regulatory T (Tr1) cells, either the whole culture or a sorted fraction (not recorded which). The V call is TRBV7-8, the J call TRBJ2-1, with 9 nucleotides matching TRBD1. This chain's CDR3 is CASSLRDRDFNEQFF. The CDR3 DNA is TGTGCCAGCAGCTTAAGGGACAGGGATTTCAATGAGCAGTTCTTC.